This entry concerns a single T cell receptor beta chain. Generated by immunoSEQ multiplex PCR, the TCRdb table keeps only in-frame clones and is missing some. This table has roughly 190,000 clones, roughly 89% appearing once. The sample originates from a study of control samples from healthy donors and cancer patients. The J segment lost 1 base and the V segment lost 1 base, leaving 4 bases of the junction unmatched. The CDR3 has 17 residues. Germline-derived CDR1 and CDR2 are SGHRS and YFSETQ. This receptor was identified in a woman in her thirties in good health. Sequenced input: blood. The chain recombines TRBV5-1 with TRBJ2-2; 10 nucleotides align to TRBD2. The CDR3 here is CASSLQPSGRNTGELFF. The CDR3, as DNA: TGCGCCAGCAGCTTGCAACCTAGCGGGAGGAACACCGGGGAGCTGTTTTTT.